This T cell receptor beta chain emerged from a study of blood T cell repertoires in COVID-19. At the level of the study: The samples span acute and convalescent COVID-19 from the United States, Italy and Spain.

In assigning cohorts, the study relied on participant-reported clinical history. In the authors' workflow: Amplification with reference gene primers provided the estimates of nucleated cell counts. The assay was immunoSEQ multiplex PCR, and TCRdb's table has in-frame clones only and misses some. V, J and clone size reflect that table, while D and trimming were determined from the DNA. The table has about 370,000 clones, around 92% seen once. The TCR originated in a woman younger than 45 who had recovered from COVID-19. Sequences were obtained from PBMCs or T cells enriched from blood (not recorded which).

CDR3 bases: TGTGCCTGGAGTTTCTACAGGGGGCAGGCTACCTTC. It yields the protein CAWSFYRGQATF. V is TRBV30 and J is TRBJ1-2; 9 nucleotides align to TRBD1. The CDR3 sequence is 12 residues long. V trimming: 2 bases; J trimming: 14 bases; junction bases outside the gene matches: 9. From germline, CDR1 is GTSNPN and CDR2 SVGIG (reference sequence). Using reference TRBV30 and TRBJ1-2 for the parts outside the CDR3, the full variable domain is SQTIHQWPATLVQPVGSPLSLECTVEGTSNPNLYWYRQAAGRGLQLLFYSVGIGQISSEVPQNLSASRPQDRQFILSSKKLLLSDSGFYLCAWSFYRGQATFGSGTRLTVV.